Sequencing of this TCR beta chain was carried out in a study of Graves' ophthalmopathy and Graves' hyperthyroidism (dated by TCRdb to 2016 to 2018). Turning to the overall study: A patient counted as having stable hyperthyroidism if there was no progression to ophthalmopathy within 18 months of follow-up. The study used TCR beta repertoire signatures to distinguish Graves' ophthalmopathy from Graves' hyperthyroidism and to predict progression to ophthalmopathy. In total, 135 blood samples were TCR-sequenced: 40 to 45 ophthalmopathy, around 75 hyperthyroidism and some 17 hyperthyroidism-to-ophthalmopathy patients. To explore V-J signatures that separate ophthalmopathy from hyperthyroidism, a discovery set of approximately 100 patients was enrolled, consisting of 40 to 45 with ophthalmopathy and roughly 57 with stable hyperthyroidism. An independent validation cohort comprised 18 hyperthyroidism patients and about 16 patients who later progressed from hyperthyroidism to ophthalmopathy. T-cell repertoires of thyroid tissue and blood were compared in about six hyperthyroidism patients. After sampling, hyperthyroidism patients received methimazole starting at 30 mg daily, and ophthalmopathy patients received high-dose intravenous methylprednisolone.

About this clonotype: Its target antigen remains unknown. It has no much larger one-base neighbor in the sample; base qualities were not kept.

Study-wide conclusions, independent of this receptor: Most of the expanded thyroid clonotypes with a frequency above 0.001 were also detected in blood, and it was suggested that the thyroid immune response may be reflected by blood repertoires. In cross-validation, the 13-signature model distinguished ophthalmopathy from stable hyperthyroidism with roughly 90% sensitivity and almost 83% specificity, and in the test set the corresponding values were roughly 80% and 75%. Sample size was not statistically predetermined, and group allocation was not concealed from the investigators. In validation, the model predicted ophthalmopathy progression with 55% to 71% sensitivity and 72.22% specificity; some 13 predicted patients were CT-confirmed with GO in a median of around 6.5 months.

The CDR3 measures 16 amino acids from cysteine to phenylalanine. The kept DNA is CDR3 alone, 48 bases in frame from the first base. The V and J ends are trimmed by 3 bases and 0 bases, leaving 14 bases between them. Via the germline V gene, CDR1 is WSHSY and CDR2 SAAADI. TCR beta CDR3 regions were amplified from RNA transcripts for repertoire sequencing. A first-round RT-PCR used HTBI primers with the Qiagen OneStep RT-PCR kit, followed by a second-round multiplex PCR, size selection and purification. Libraries were sequenced on an Illumina HiSeq2000 using paired-end 100 bp reads. Per the source publication's procedure: Reads were processed with SOAPnuke, discarding reads with adapters, uncalled bases, mean Phred below 15, or no exact constant-primer or identifier match. COPE v1.2.5 was used to merge the high-quality paired reads. Unique nucleotide sequences were defined as clonotypes and aligned to IMGT TRB V, D and J references using MiTCR v1.1. The analysis was limited to V-J combinations with a frequency above 0.0001, which together covered over 99% of the repertoires. A TCR clonal expansion and chaos score per V-J combination was defined as the ratio of F50 clonal expansion to chaos observed in the TCRdist matrix. Welch's t-statistics and random forest were used to reduce features to about a dozen V-J combinations, which were fed into a naive Bayes classifier. Thyroid-blood repertoire similarity was quantified with the Morisita-Horn index. Starting from the raw public reads, TCRdb applied fastp trimming at Q25, assembled clones with MiXCR and retained in-frame beta chains. Rows with one shared CDR3 protein collapse into an entry with the most common genes and DNA. These V and J calls derive from TCRdb rather than the authors' analysis. This sample holds over a million distinct CDR3 sequences; 35% to 45% were observed only once. The ten largest clones capture 8.5% to 14% of the sample.

Patients with hyperthyroidism were aged 18 to 65 years, had been newly diagnosed, and had a disease duration of less than 2 months. Patients with other autoimmune diseases, uncontrolled infections, pregnancy or lactation were excluded from the study. Diagnosis relied on clinical symptoms, serum thyroxine, TRAb, thyroid ultrasound and orbital computed tomography. Total RNA was extracted with Trizol reagent and quality-checked on an Agilent 2100 Bioanalyzer. The receptor's source is an adult man with Graves' hyperthyroidism. The specimen was peripheral blood or thyroid tissue (not recorded which). The chain links TRBV10-2 with TRBJ1-1; no D gene can be assigned with confidence. The DNA sequence follows: TGCGCCAGCAGTGACCGGGCGTTGGGAATGAACACTGAAGCTTTCTTT. Its protein reads: CASSDRALGMNTEAFF.